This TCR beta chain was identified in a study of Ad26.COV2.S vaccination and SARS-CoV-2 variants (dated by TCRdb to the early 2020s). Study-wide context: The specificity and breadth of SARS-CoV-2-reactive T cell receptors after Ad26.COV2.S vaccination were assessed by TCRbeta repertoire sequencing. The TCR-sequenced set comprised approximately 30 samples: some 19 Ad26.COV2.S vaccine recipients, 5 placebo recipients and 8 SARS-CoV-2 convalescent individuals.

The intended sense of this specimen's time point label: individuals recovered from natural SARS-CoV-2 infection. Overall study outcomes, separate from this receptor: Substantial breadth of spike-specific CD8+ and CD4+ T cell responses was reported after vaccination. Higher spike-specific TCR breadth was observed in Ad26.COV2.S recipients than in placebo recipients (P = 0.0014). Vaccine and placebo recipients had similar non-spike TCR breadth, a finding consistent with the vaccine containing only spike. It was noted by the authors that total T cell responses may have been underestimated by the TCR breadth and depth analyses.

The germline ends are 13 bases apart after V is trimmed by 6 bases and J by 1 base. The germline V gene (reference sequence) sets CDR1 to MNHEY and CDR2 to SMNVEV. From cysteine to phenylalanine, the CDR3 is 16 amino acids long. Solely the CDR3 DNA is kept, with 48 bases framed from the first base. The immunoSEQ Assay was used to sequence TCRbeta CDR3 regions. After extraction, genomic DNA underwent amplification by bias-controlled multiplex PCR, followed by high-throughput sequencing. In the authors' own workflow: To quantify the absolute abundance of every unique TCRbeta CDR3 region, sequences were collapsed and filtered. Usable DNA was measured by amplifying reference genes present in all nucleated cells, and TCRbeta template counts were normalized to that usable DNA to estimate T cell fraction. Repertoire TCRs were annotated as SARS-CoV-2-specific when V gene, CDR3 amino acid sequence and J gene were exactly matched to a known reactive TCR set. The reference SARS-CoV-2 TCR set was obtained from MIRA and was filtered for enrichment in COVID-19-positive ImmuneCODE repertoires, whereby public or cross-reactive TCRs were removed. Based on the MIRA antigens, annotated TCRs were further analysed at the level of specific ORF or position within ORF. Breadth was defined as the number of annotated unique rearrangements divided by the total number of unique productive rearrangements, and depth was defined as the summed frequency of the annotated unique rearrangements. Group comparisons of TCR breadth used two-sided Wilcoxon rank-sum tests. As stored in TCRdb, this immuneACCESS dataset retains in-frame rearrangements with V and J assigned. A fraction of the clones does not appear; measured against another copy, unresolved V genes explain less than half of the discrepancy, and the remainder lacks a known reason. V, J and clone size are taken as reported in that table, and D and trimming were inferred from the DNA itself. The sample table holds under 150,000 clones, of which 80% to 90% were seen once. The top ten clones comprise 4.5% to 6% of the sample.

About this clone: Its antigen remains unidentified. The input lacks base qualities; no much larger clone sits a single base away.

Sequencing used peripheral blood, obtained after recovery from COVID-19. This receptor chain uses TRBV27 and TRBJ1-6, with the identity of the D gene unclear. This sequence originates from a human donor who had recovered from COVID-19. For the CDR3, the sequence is CASSPFSRSYNSPLHF. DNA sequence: TGTGCCAGCAGCCCCTTTTCGCGGTCCTATAATTCACCCCTCCACTTT.